This T cell receptor (beta chain) was sequenced for a study of blood T cell repertoires in COVID-19. Study as a whole: Researchers got acute and convalescent COVID-19 samples from the United States, Italy and Spain. In each case, the material was cDNA or gDNA derived from T cells, B-cell-depleted T cells, or PBMCs.

Methods used by the authors: Counts of nucleated cells, estimated from reference gene primer amplification, were obtained. The data were produced by immunoSEQ multiplex PCR, yet TCRdb's version contains in-frame clones alone and is incomplete. That table supplies the V and J calls and clone size; D and trimming were determined from the DNA. Among roughly 85,000 clones listed, 77% were seen once. CDR1 is SGHTA and CDR2 is FQGNSA in the germline V gene. Unmatched junction bases numbered 6, after V lost 3 bases and J lost 1 base. The CDR3 has 17 amino acids. The rearrangement links TRBV7-2 to TRBJ2-4; 10 nucleotides agree with TRBD1. The sequence derives from a human donor in a cohort sampled during active COVID-19. Sample: peripheral blood. CDR3 nucleotides: TGTGCCAGCAGCTTGACAGGGGGCATTGGGGCCAAAAACATTCAGTACTTC. This encodes CASSLTGGIGAKNIQYF. Drawing the rest from reference TRBV7-2 and TRBJ2-4, the complete variable domain is GAGVSQSPSNKVTEKGKDVELRCDPISGHTALYWYRQSLGQGLEFLIYFQGNSAPDKSGLPSDRFSAERTGGSVSTLTIQRTQQEDSAVYLCASSLTGGIGAKNIQYFGAGTRLSVL.